These T cell receptor beta chains were read from a single sample in a study of blood T cell repertoires in COVID-19. Data came from immunoSEQ multiplex PCR; TCRdb stores just in-frame clones and leaves some out. The data contain more than 70,000 clones, 75% to 90% of them singletons. Sequencing was carried out using peripheral blood. The receptors originated from a man older than 75 with active or convalescent COVID-19. CDR3s include the opening cysteine and the closing phenylalanine or tryptophan. Fields, in order: D gene, clone size, V gene, J gene, CDR3 DNA, CDR3 protein. The D gene is left open where the match is weak. Size is omitted from some rows. Given values are once, few, many or a class for expanded clones.

TRBD1	NA	TRBV7-2	TRBJ2-1	TGTGCCAGCAGCATAGGACAGGACCACGTTCAGTTCTTC	CASSIGQDHVQFF
NA	NA	TRBV28	TRBJ2-7	TGTGCCAGCAGTCCAATCCCCCGGACTGGATCTTGGGAGCAGTACTTC	CASSPIPRTGSWEQYF
NA	NA	TRBV27	TRBJ1-1	TGTGCCAGCAGTTTTGCTTGGGAGTACGAAGCTTTCTTT	CASSFAWEYEAFF
NA	few	TRBV7-2	TRBJ2-3	TGTGCCAGCGAGGGCACATACACAGATACGCAGTATTTT	CASEGTYTDTQYF
TRBD2	NA	TRBV4-1	TRBJ2-4	TGCGCCAGCAGCCAACCCAGGGAGGGGGCCAAAAACATTCAGTACTTC	CASSQPREGAKNIQYF
TRBD2	once	TRBV19	TRBJ2-1	TGTGCCAGTAGTATTAGTACTAGCGGATACAATGAGCAGTTCTTC	CASSISTSGYNEQFF
TRBD2	NA	TRBV6-2/TRBV6-3	TRBJ2-3	TGTGCCAGCAGCACGACTAGCGGGAGGTTCATGGATACGCAGTATTTT	CASSTTSGRFMDTQYF
TRBD2	NA	TRBV12-5	TRBJ2-1	TGTGCTAGTGGCCGGGAGGTTGAGCAGTTCTTC	CASGREVEQFF
NA	few	TRBV6-1	TRBJ1-2	TGTGCCAGCAGTGAATCGACAGGAGGAAAAAACTATGGCTACACCTTC	CASSESTGGKNYGYTF
TRBD2	NA	TRBV4-2	TRBJ2-7	TGTGCCAGCAGCCCACTAGCGGGAGCTATCTACGAGCAGTACTTC	CASSPLAGAIYEQYF
NA	NA	TRBV11-2	TRBJ2-5	TGTGCCAGCAGCCCGCGGGGTCCGGAGACCCAGTACTTC	CASSPRGPETQYF
NA	NA	TRBV27	TRBJ2-5	TGTGCCAGCAGCCCCGTTGGGCACCAAGAGACCCAGTACTTC	CASSPVGHQETQYF
TRBD1	NA	TRBV5-8	TRBJ1-4	TGTGCCAGCAGCTTCCAGCCGGGACAGCTTAATGAAAAACTGTTTTTT	CASSFQPGQLNEKLFF
NA	NA	TRBV30	TRBJ2-3	TGTGCCTGGAGTGTTTCATCCCCAGATACGCAGTATTTT	CAWSVSSPDTQYF
NA	NA	TRBV15	TRBJ2-5	TGTGCCACCAGCAGAGAGGGGGCCAGACAAGAGACCCAGTACTTC	CATSREGARQETQYF
NA	NA	TRBV3-1/TRBV3-2	TRBJ2-7	TGTGCCAGCAGCCAAGATACTGGCGAGCAGTACTTC	CASSQDTGEQYF
TRBD2	NA	TRBV3-1/TRBV3-2	TRBJ2-1	TGTGCCAGCAGCCAGGATCTAGCGGCTCACAATGAGCAGTTCTTC	CASSQDLAAHNEQFF
NA	NA	TRBV29-1	TRBJ2-5	TGCAGTTCGGGAGACTGGCAAGAGCCCCAGTACTTC	CSSGDWQEPQYF
NA	NA	TRBV25-1	TRBJ1-4	TGTGCCAGCAGCCCCGGGGGTAACGAAAAACTGTTTTTT	CASSPGGNEKLFF
TRBD1	NA	TRBV5-4	TRBJ1-6	TGTGCCAGCAGCTTGGGGACAGGGGTACGGGATTCACCCCTCCACTTT	CASSLGTGVRDSPLHF
TRBD1	NA	TRBV5-6	TRBJ2-7	TGTGCCAGCAGCTTCAACAGGGGGAGTGAGCAGTACTTC	CASSFNRGSEQYF
TRBD1	NA	TRBV28	TRBJ1-2	TGTGCCATCGACAGGGGACCTGGATATGGCTACACCTTC	CAIDRGPGYGYTF
NA	NA	TRBV9	TRBJ1-4	TGTGCCAGCAGCGTAGGCAGGGCGGTAACTAATGAAAAACTGTTTTTT	CASSVGRAVTNEKLFF
NA	NA	TRBV2	TRBJ2-7	TGTGCCAGCAGTGATGGGGGAGGTCCTGCGTACGAGCAGTACTTC	CASSDGGGPAYEQYF
NA	NA	TRBV14	TRBJ1-2	TGTGCCAGCAGCCGAACAAGGGGAACCAACTATGGCTACACCTTC	CASSRTRGTNYGYTF
TRBD2	NA	TRBV4-1	TRBJ2-3	TGCGCCAGCAGCCACCAAGCGGGAAGAGCGACAGATACGCAGTATTTT	CASSHQAGRATDTQYF
NA	NA	TRBV29-1	TRBJ1-2	TGCAGCGTTGAAAGCAGGGAGGACTATGGCTACACCTTC	CSVESREDYGYTF
TRBD1	NA	TRBV19	TRBJ1-1	TGTGCCAGTAAGGCAGGGGGCGCGTTCACTGAAGCTTTCTTT	CASKAGGAFTEAFF
NA	once	TRBV9	TRBJ1-4	TGTGCCAGCAGCGGCCAGGGGATAGAAAAACTGTTTTTT	CASSGQGIEKLFF
NA	once	TRBV4-3	TRBJ1-5	TGCGCCAGCAGCCAAGGGACCCCCGGGATGCCCCAGCATTTT	CASSQGTPGMPQHF
NA	NA	TRBV19	TRBJ2-1	TGTGCCAGTAGTAAAAGAGACAATGAGCAGTTCTTC	CASSKRDNEQFF
TRBD2	NA	TRBV7-2	TRBJ2-1	TGTGCCAGCACTCCGAGAACGGGGGGGGTAGATGAGCAGTTCTTC	CASTPRTGGVDEQFF
TRBD1	NA	TRBV19	TRBJ2-1	TGTGCCAGTAGCCATAGGGCTGGGACAGGGTCGTATTTCGGCTCCTACAATGAGCAGTTCTTC	CASSHRAGTGSYFGSYNEQFF
TRBD1	few	TRBV10-3	TRBJ1-1	TGTGCCATCAGTGGGGGACAGGGGGCAACGAGGAACACTGAAGCTTTCTTT	CAISGGQGATRNTEAFF
NA	NA	TRBV12-3/TRBV12-4	TRBJ2-7	TGTGCCAGCAGTTTCGGGATCTCCTACGAGCAGTACTTC	CASSFGISYEQYF
NA	NA	TRBV9	TRBJ2-2	TGTGCCAGCACCGACAGGTATAACACCGGGGAGCTGTTTTTT	CASTDRYNTGELFF
TRBD1	NA	TRBV27	TRBJ2-3	TGTGCCAGCAGGGACAGGGGGCGAACAGATACGCAGTATTTT	CASRDRGRTDTQYF
NA	medium-sized	TRBV29-1	TRBJ1-1	TGCAACATCAGGGAAAACACTGAAGCTTTCTTT	CNIRENTEAFF
NA	NA	TRBV7-2	TRBJ2-3	TGTGCCAGCAGCTCCCCCATGACAGTTAACCCAGATACGCAGTATTTT	CASSSPMTVNPDTQYF
TRBD2	NA	TRBV7-2	TRBJ2-7	TGTGCCAGCGGACTAGCGGGAGCCCTCAGTTCCTACGAGCAGTACTTC	CASGLAGALSSYEQYF
NA	few	TRBV5-1	TRBJ1-1	TGCGCCAGCAGCTTGGCGGGCAGGGCGAACACTGAAGCTTTCTTT	CASSLAGRANTEAFF
NA	NA	TRBV12-3/TRBV12-4	TRBJ1-5	TGTGCCAGCAGCATGTCGGATCAGCCCCAGCATTTT	CASSMSDQPQHF
TRBD2	NA	TRBV4-3	TRBJ2-4	TGCGCCAGCAGCCAAGATCCTTGGACTAGCGGGAGCAGCTCCAAAAACATTCAGTACTTC	CASSQDPWTSGSSSKNIQYF
TRBD2	NA	TRBV5-1	TRBJ2-5	TGCGCCAGCAGCGGGAGGCCTAGCGGTGAAGAGACCCAGTACTTC	CASSGRPSGEETQYF
TRBD1	NA	TRBV9	TRBJ2-7	TGTGCCAGCAGCGTCCGGGACAGGGATTACGAGCAGTACTTC	CASSVRDRDYEQYF
NA	few	TRBV25-1	TRBJ1-3	TGTGCCAGCAGTGACAGGGGTCCTCTTGGAAACACCATATATTTT	CASSDRGPLGNTIYF
TRBD1	NA	TRBV5-4	TRBJ2-1	TGTGCCAGCAGGAATGAACAGGGGTCCTACAATGAGCAGTTCTTC	CASRNEQGSYNEQFF
TRBD1	NA	TRBV19	TRBJ1-5	TGTGCCAGTACCGTGGACAGGGGGTTCAATCAGCCCCAGCATTTT	CASTVDRGFNQPQHF
NA	NA	TRBV2	TRBJ2-1	TGTGCCAGCAGTGCGTCGGGGTACAATGAGCAGTTCTTC	CASSASGYNEQFF
TRBD2	NA	TRBV4-2	TRBJ2-1	TGTGCCACCGGGACTAGCGGGACCTGGGACTACAATGAGCAGTTCTTC	CATGTSGTWDYNEQFF
NA	NA	TRBV15	TRBJ2-7	TGTGCCACCAGCAGAGGACCAGGGCCCTACGAGCAGTACTTC	CATSRGPGPYEQYF
NA	NA	TRBV6-5	TRBJ2-4	TGTGCCAGCGGCCTAGCCAAAAACATTCAGTACTTC	CASGLAKNIQYF
TRBD1	NA	TRBV7-8	TRBJ1-1	TGTGCCAGCAGCTCGGACAGGGGTGAAGCTTTCTTT	CASSSDRGEAFF
NA	NA	TRBV19	TRBJ1-5	TGTGCCAGTAGTATAGACGGTACAGGGACCCAGCATTTT	CASSIDGTGTQHF
TRBD1	NA	TRBV7-2	TRBJ2-5	TGTGCCAGCAGCTCCGGGACAGGGGAGACCCAGTACTTC	CASSSGTGETQYF